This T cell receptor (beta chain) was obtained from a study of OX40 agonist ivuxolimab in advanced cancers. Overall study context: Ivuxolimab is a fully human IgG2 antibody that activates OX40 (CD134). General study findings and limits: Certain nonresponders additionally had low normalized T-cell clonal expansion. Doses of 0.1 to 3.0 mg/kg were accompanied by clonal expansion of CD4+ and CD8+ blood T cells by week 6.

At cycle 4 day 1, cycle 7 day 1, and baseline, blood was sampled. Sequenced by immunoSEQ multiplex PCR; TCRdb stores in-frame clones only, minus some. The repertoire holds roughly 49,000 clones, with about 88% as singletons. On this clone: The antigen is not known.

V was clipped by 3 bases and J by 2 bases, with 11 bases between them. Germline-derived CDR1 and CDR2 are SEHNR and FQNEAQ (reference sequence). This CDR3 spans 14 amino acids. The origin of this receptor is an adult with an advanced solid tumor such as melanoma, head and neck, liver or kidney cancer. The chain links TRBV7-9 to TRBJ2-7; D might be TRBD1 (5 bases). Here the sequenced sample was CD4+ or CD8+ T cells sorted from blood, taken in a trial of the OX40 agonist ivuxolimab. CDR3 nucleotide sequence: TGTGCCAGCAGCTTGACAGTTGGTGCCTACGAGCAGTACTTC. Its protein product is CASSLTVGAYEQYF.